Reported below is one T cell receptor (beta chain). Antigen: not known. Sequencing was performed with immunoSEQ multiplex PCR; in TCRdb, only in-frame clones are kept and a portion is missing. The repertoire holds 66,000 or so clones, with nearly 98% as singletons. The source of the sample is a study of cytomegalovirus exposure and HLA in healthy donors. Study outcomes and limitations: Reports indicated that the classifier achieved high specificity and sensitivity in diagnosing cytomegalovirus status.

The CDR3 sequence is 14 residues long. Per germline, CDR1 SEHNR and CDR2 FQNEAQ (reference sequence). With 5 bases clipped from V and 2 bases from J, the junction kept 4 bases outside the gene matches. This sequence joins TRBV7-9 and TRBJ2-7; 9 bases are shared with TRBD1. The sequence came from a young woman in good health and CMV-seropositive. The sequenced sample consisted of PBMCs. CDR3 nucleotides: TGTGCCAGCAGCGAAAACAGGGGGCCCTACGAGCAGTACTTC. Translated: CASSENRGPYEQYF.